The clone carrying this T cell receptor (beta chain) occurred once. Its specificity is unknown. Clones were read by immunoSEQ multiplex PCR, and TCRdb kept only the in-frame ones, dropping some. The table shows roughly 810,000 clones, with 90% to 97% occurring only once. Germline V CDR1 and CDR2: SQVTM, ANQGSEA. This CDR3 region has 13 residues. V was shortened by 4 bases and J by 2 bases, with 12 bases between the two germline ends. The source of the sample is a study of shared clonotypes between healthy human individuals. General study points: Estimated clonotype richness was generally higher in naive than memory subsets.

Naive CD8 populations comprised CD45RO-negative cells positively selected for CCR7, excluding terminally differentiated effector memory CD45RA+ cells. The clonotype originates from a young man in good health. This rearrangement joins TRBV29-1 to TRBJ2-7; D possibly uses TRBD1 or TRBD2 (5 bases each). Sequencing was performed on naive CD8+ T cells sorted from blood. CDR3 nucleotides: TGCAGCGTTGCCGGGGCGGAGACCTACGAGCAGTACTTC. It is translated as CSVAGAETYEQYF.